This T cell receptor beta chain was found in a study of blood T cells in healthy people across ages. The wider study: T cells yielded about one barcoded beta molecule per two cells through template switching. Points from the study as a whole: PBMCs went unsorted, and a conclusive naive versus antigen-experienced comparison was therefore prevented. The diversity estimates, figures obtained from one million T cells, were considered underestimates.

The authors ran a second PCR of 7 to 11 cycles using a sample-barcoded 5' primer and a J-beta primer mix. TCRdb itself ran the 5' RACE reads through MiXCR, one entry per CDR3 protein. Of over 1,200,000 distinct CDR3 sequences listed, roughly 59% are singletons. On this clonotype: Antigen: not known.

Total RNA extraction produced at least 5.5 micrograms (per sample) for the study. The CDR3 loop spans 14 amino acids. Germline-derived CDR1 and CDR2 are SGHRS and YFSETQ. V lost 3 bases to trimming and J lost 4 bases; unmatched junction nucleotides: 4. The TCR originated in a young man in good health. The rearrangement joins TRBV5-1 to TRBJ1-5, with 7 bases that match TRBD1. Sequenced sample: blood. DNA for the CDR3: TGCGCCAGCAGCTCTGGACAGGTTAATCAGCCCCAGCATTTT. This encodes CASSSGQVNQPQHF.